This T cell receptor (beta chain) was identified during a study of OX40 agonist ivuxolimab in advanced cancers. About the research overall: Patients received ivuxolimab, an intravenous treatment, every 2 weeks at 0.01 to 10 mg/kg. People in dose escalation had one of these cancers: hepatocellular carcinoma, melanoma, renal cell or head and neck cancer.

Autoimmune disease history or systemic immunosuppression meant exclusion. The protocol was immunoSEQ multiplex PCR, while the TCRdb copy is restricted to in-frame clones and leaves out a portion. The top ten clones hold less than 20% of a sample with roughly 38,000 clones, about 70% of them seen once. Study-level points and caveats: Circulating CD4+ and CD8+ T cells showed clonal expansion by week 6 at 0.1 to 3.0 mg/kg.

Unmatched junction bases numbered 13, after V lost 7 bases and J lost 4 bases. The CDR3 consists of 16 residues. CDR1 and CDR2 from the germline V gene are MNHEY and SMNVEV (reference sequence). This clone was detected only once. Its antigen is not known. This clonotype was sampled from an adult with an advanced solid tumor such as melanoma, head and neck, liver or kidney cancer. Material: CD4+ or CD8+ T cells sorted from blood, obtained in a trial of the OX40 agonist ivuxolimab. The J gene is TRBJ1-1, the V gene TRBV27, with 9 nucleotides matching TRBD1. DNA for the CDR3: TGTGCCAGCATACTAATAACAGGGGGCGGTACCACTGAAGCTTTCTTT. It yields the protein CASILITGGGTTEAFF.